Following are 31 T cell receptor beta chains from one sample sequenced in a study of cytomegalovirus exposure and HLA in healthy donors. A multiplex PCR was run with 60 Vbeta primers and 13 Jbeta primers. TCRdb's copy holds only in-frame clones and misses some; the assay was immunoSEQ multiplex PCR. This sample has fewer than 200,000 clones, with around 79% found just once. The sample consisted of PBMCs. These receptor sequences come from a man aged 35-49 years in good health and CMV-seropositive.

This chain connects TRBV4-1 to TRBJ1-4; D unclear. The CDR3 sequence is 12 residues long. Germline CDR1 MGHRA, CDR2 YSYEKL. V was clipped by 0 bases and J by 11 bases, with 7 bases between them. The CDR3 bases are TGCGCCAGCAGCCAAGAACGAGAGAAACTGTTTTTT. It specifies CASSQEREKLFF.

The CDR3 DNA reads TGTGCCAGCAGCCTGTACAATGAGCAGTTCTTC. It yields the protein CASSLYNEQFF. The genes are TRBV5-5 and TRBJ2-1; D call uncertain. The CDR3 has 11 residues. V lost 4 bases to trimming and J lost 4 bases, with 3 bases between them. CDR1 and CDR2 (germline): SGHKS, YYEKEE (reference sequence).

This clone was seen a few times. This chain links TRBV5-6 with TRBJ2-3, with 8 bases identical to TRBD2. V lost 4 bases and J lost 5; bases outside the gene matches: 6. This CDR3 comprises 14 residues. Looked up from germline, CDR1 is SGHDT and CDR2 is YYEEEE. This chain's CDR3 is CASSPSGSGDTQYF. The CDR3 DNA is TGTGCCAGCAGCCCAAGCGGGAGCGGAGATACGCAGTATTTT.

The chain couples TRBV7-8 to TRBJ1-2; unclear D gene. The CDR3 length is 14 residues. CDR1 is SGHVS and CDR2 is FQNEAQ in the germline V gene. V was clipped by 7 bases and J by 0 bases, with 12 bases between them. The CDR3 DNA is TGTGCCAGCACCTCTCTTGAGGCTAACTATGGCTACACCTTC. Protein sequence: CASTSLEANYGYTF.

This clone was seen once. The chain employs TRBV5-1 and TRBJ2-1; D is possibly TRBD1 (6 bases). Germline V gives CDR1 SGHRS, CDR2 YFSETQ. Trimming shortened V by 1 base and J by 9 bases, and 8 bases separated the two germline ends. The CDR3 is made up of 12 amino acids. This chain's CDR3 is CASSLTGSEQFF. The CDR3 DNA reads as TGCGCCAGCAGCTTGACAGGGAGTGAGCAGTTCTTC.

This clone occurred a few times. J is TRBJ1-2 and V is TRBV5-1, with D possibly being TRBD1 (5 bases). V shed 1 base and J shed 8 bases, with 12 bases lying between them. The CDR3 loop spans 13 amino acids. The germline gives CDR1 SGHRS, CDR2 YFSETQ. The CDR3 region is CASSLRGTGGYTF. DNA for the CDR3: TGCGCCAGCAGCTTGCGTGGGACTGGCGGCTACACCTTC.

This chain uses TRBV6-6 with TRBJ1-1, with TRBD1 identical over 8 bases. In germline, CDR1 is MNHNY, CDR2 SVGAGI (reference sequence). Trimming removed 6 bases from V and 0 bases from J; junction bases left unmatched: 3. The length of the CDR3 is 14 residues. The CDR3 here is CASRDRVMNTEAFF. The CDR3 DNA reads as TGTGCCAGCAGGGACAGGGTCATGAACACTGAAGCTTTCTTT.

Here the CDR3 DNA reads TGTGCCTGCGCTCCAGGACAGAGAGACAACTATGGCTACACCTTC. Protein product: CACAPGQRDNYGYTF. This sequence joins TRBV6-5 and TRBJ1-2, with D tentatively TRBD1 (6 bases). CDR3 length: 15 residues. Germline values: CDR1 MNHEY, CDR2 SVGAGI. V lost 11 bases, J lost 2 bases, and 21 bases lay in between.

The chain carries TRBV19 and TRBJ2-5; 8 positions agree with TRBD1. The CDR3 loop spans 14 amino acids. V lost 2 bases, J lost 5 bases, and 4 bases stayed unmatched. Germline V CDR1 and CDR2: LNHDA, SQIVND (reference sequence). The DNA for the CDR3 is TGTGCCAGTAGTATAAGTACAGGGGGGGAGACCCAGTACTTC. Translated, it gives CASSISTGGETQYF. The full variable domain, completed using reference TRBV19 and TRBJ2-5, is DGGITQSPKYLFRKEGQNVTLSCEQNLNHDAMYWYRQDPGQGLRLIYYSQIVNDFQKGDIAEGYSVSREKKESFPLTVTSAQKNPTAFYLCASSISTGGETQYFGPGTRLLVL.

V usage is TRBV14 and J usage is TRBJ1-1; D gene ambiguous. V lost 1 base and J 0 bases, leaving 9 bases between the germline ends. Germline CDR1 and CDR2: SGHDN and FVKESK. The CDR3 extends over 15 amino acids. The CDR3 DNA is TGTGCCAGCAGCCAAGTTTGGGAGATGAACACTGAAGCTTTCTTT. Translating it yields CASSQVWEMNTEAFF.

V gene TRBV10-1 combines with J gene TRBJ1-4; 8 nucleotides align to TRBD1. The germline V gene encodes CDR1 WNHNN and CDR2 SYGVQD (reference sequence). The trim removed 9 bases at V and 2 bases at J, leaving 5 bases unmatched. This CDR3 has 14 residues. CDR3 DNA sequence: TGCGCCAGATCCGACAGGGGCACTAATGAAAAACTGTTTTTT. Protein product: CARSDRGTNEKLFF.

The chain employs TRBV29-1 and TRBJ1-3, with D maybe TRBD1 (6 bases). With 4 bases removed from V and 2 bases from J, the gap between germline ends came to 15 bases. The germline CDR1 and CDR2 sequences are SQVTM and ANQGSEA. The CDR3 totals 15 residues. CDR3 DNA sequence: TGCAGCGTTGGGGAACAGGGTTCAGCTGGAAACACCATATATTTT. Translation: CSVGEQGSAGNTIYF.

The V gene is TRBV28, the J gene TRBJ2-3, with 8 bases aligning to TRBD2. Germline lookup yields CDR1 MDHEN and CDR2 SYDVKM. This CDR3 has 17 residues. The V and J ends lost 3 bases and 3 bases, in that order; junction bases with no gene match: 11. DNA for the CDR3: TGTGCCAGCAGTTTTCAGGGTAGCGGGATTGGAACAGATACGCAGTATTTT. This translates into CASSFQGSGIGTDTQYF. The full variable domain, completed using reference TRBV28 and TRBJ2-3, is DVKVTQSSRYLVKRTGEKVFLECVQDMDHENMFWYRQDPGLGLRLIYFSYDVKMKEKGDIPEGYSVSREKKERFSLILESASTNQTSMYLCASSFQGSGIGTDTQYFGPGTRLTVL.

This chain uses TRBV7-2 with TRBJ2-2; 8 bases line up with TRBD1. The germline gives CDR1 SGHTA, CDR2 FQGNSA. The V segment lost 0 bases and the J segment 5 bases; nucleotides outside the gene matches: 8. This CDR3 is built from 17 residues. The CDR3 DNA sequence: TGTGCCAGCAGCTTAGCAGGGCAGGGGGCGACAACCGGGGAGCTGTTTTTT. It is translated as CASSLAGQGATTGELFF.

This clone was recorded a few times. V is TRBV5-5 and J is TRBJ2-1; 9 nucleotides match TRBD1. The CDR3 is 15 residues long. V lost 5 bases to trimming and J lost 4 bases; unmatched junction nucleotides: 7. Germline CDR1 and CDR2: SGHKS and YYEKEE (reference sequence). This CDR3 is CASSTTGTGYNEQFF. Written as DNA, the CDR3 is TGTGCCAGCAGTACCACCGGGACAGGGTACAATGAGCAGTTCTTC. Supplemented by reference TRBV5-5 and TRBJ2-1, the full variable domain reads DAGVTQSPTHLIKTRGQQVTLRCSPISGHKSVSWYQQVLGQGPQFIFQYYEKEERGRGNFPDRFSARQFPNYSSELNVNALLLGDSALYLCASSTTGTGYNEQFFGPGTRLTVL.

This clone was detected a few times. V gene TRBV29-1 combines with J gene TRBJ1-2; TRBD1 aligns across 8 bases. CDR1 and CDR2 (germline): SQVTM, ANQGSEA. This CDR3 has 13 residues. V shed 5 bases, J shed 2 bases, and the junction held 4 bases outside the gene matches. CDR3 bases: TGCAGCGTTCAGGCAGGGGGCAACTATGGCTACACCTTC. Translating gives CSVQAGGNYGYTF.

V gene TRBV11-3 combines with J gene TRBJ2-7, with TRBD2 identical over 9 bases. This CDR3 spans 14 amino acids. Germline V lookup: CDR1 SGHNT, CDR2 YENEEA. The V gene end was trimmed by 1 base and the J gene end by 2 bases; junction bases not matched to a gene: 0. The CDR3, as DNA: TGTGCCAGCAGCTTAGGCGGGAGGGCCTACGAGCAGTACTTC. This codes for CASSLGGRAYEQYF. Drawing the rest from reference TRBV11-3 and TRBJ2-7, the complete variable domain is EAGVVQSPRYKIIEKKQPVAFWCNPISGHNTLYWYLQNLGQGPELLIRYENEEAVDDSQLPKDRFSAERLKGVDSTLKIQPAELGDSAVYLCASSLGGRAYEQYFGPGTRLTVT.

The CDR3 spells CASSVATEGTQYF. The DNA of the CDR3 is TGTGCCAGCAGCGTAGCTACGGAGGGGACCCAGTACTTC. The chain carries TRBV9 and TRBJ2-5, with D possibly TRBD2 on 6 matching bases. The CDR3 covers 13 residues. The ends were cut back, 0 bases at V and 7 bases at J, with 10 bases in the middle. Germline V gene lookup returns CDR1 SGDLS and CDR2 YYNGEE.

The rearrangement uses TRBV19 and TRBJ1-4; D may be TRBD1 (6 bases). Trimming stripped 5 bases from V and 7 bases from J, with 14 bases between. The CDR3 contains 14 residues. In germline, CDR1 is LNHDA, CDR2 SQIVND (reference sequence). The CDR3 spells CASSVRNRAEKLFF. The CDR3 DNA is TGTGCCAGTAGTGTCCGGAACAGGGCTGAAAAACTGTTTTTT.

This clone occurred once. This chain joins TRBV7-9 and TRBJ2-3; 9 nucleotides match TRBD1. The V and J ends lost 1 base and 4 bases, in that order; junction bases with no gene match: 3. Germline V CDR1 and CDR2: SEHNR, FQNEAQ (reference sequence). The CDR3 is made up of 15 amino acids. The CDR3 bases are TGTGCCAGCAGCTTAGATGGGACAGGGCCAGATACGCAGTATTTT. Translated, it gives CASSLDGTGPDTQYF.

The chain couples TRBV11-2 to TRBJ1-2; no clear D. V dropped 2 bases and J dropped 8 bases, with 15 bases sitting between them. The CDR3 is 14 residues long. CDR1 and CDR2 (germline): SGHAT, FQNNGV. CDR3 region: CASSLRFRREGYTF. DNA of the CDR3: TGTGCCAGCAGCTTAAGGTTCAGGCGAGAGGGCTACACCTTC. Drawing the rest from reference TRBV11-2 and TRBJ1-2, the complete variable domain is EAGVAQSPRYKIIEKRQSVAFWCNPISGHATLYWYQQILGQGPKLLIQFQNNGVVDDSQLPKDRFSAERLKGVDSTLKIQPAKLEDSAVYLCASSLRFRREGYTFGSGTRLTVV.

V usage is TRBV5-1 and J usage is TRBJ1-2; 7 bases are a match to TRBD1. The V gene's germline CDR1 is SGHRS and CDR2 YFSETQ. The CDR3 spans 13 residues. The V and J ends lost 5 bases and 6 bases, in that order; junction bases with no gene match: 7. The CDR3 DNA sequence: TGCGCCAGCAGGTCACAGGGGAGAGATGGCTACACCTTC. Protein: CASRSQGRDGYTF.

The V call is TRBV6-7, the J call TRBJ2-7, with D perhaps matching TRBD2 (6 bases). TRBV6-7 is sorted into the ORF group, with uncertain function. Trimming shortened V by 8 bases and J by 5 bases, and 22 bases separated the two germline ends. The CDR3 runs 15 residues. CDR3 region: CASPPAGVTPNEQYF. In DNA, the CDR3 is TGTGCCAGCCCACCAGCGGGTGTTACTCCTAACGAGCAGTACTTC.

This chain connects TRBV5-1 to TRBJ2-1; 11 bases align to TRBD2. There are 16 residues in the CDR3. Unmatched junction bases numbered 6, after V lost 5 bases and J lost 2 bases. Germline V gene lookup returns CDR1 SGHRS and CDR2 YFSETQ. In DNA form, the CDR3 reads TGCGCCAGCAGACTAGGGACTAGCGGAACCTACAATGAGCAGTTCTTC. Translated, it gives CASRLGTSGTYNEQFF.

V gene TRBV15 combines with J gene TRBJ1-5; 8 bases map to TRBD1. CDR1 is LNHNV, CDR2 YYDKDF, per germline (reference sequence). The CDR3 is 18 amino acids. The V gene end was trimmed by 5 bases and the J gene end by 4 bases; junction bases not matched to a gene: 16. The chain's CDR3 is CATSLPPGTGVVNQPQHF. CDR3 bases: TGTGCCACCAGCCTCCCGCCCGGGACAGGAGTTGTTAATCAGCCCCAGCATTTT.

The chain recombines TRBV7-9 with TRBJ2-2, with a possible D match to TRBD1 (6 bases). The CDR3 contains 15 residues. Germline V lookup: CDR1 SEHNR, CDR2 FQNEAQ (reference sequence). V gave up 2 bases and J gave up 7 bases, with 14 bases separating them. CDR3 sequence: CASSLRAGVDGELFF. The CDR3 DNA reads as TGTGCCAGCAGCTTACGGGCAGGGGTGGACGGGGAGCTGTTTTTT.

The chain combines TRBV2 with TRBJ2-7; the match to TRBD2 covers 13 bases. Germline CDR1 SNHLY, CDR2 FYNNEI. The CDR3 is made up of 13 amino acids. The V gene end was trimmed by 6 bases and the J gene end by 7 bases; junction bases not matched to a gene: 3. CDR3: CASSEGLAGEQYF. The CDR3, as DNA: TGTGCCAGCAGCGAGGGACTAGCGGGGGAGCAGTACTTC.

To note about this clone: Other DNA sequences in the sample encode the same CDR3. This rearrangement joins TRBV5-1 to TRBJ2-1; no firm D call. The ends were cut back, 0 bases at V and 1 base at J, with 8 bases in the middle. The CDR3 sequence is 15 residues long. Germline V CDR1 and CDR2: SGHRS, YFSETQ. This CDR3 reads CASSLGPGSYNEQFF. The CDR3 DNA follows: TGCGCCAGCAGCTTGGGTCCAGGATCCTACAATGAGCAGTTCTTC. The whole variable domain, remainder taken from reference TRBV5-1 and TRBJ2-1, is KAGVTQTPRYLIKTRGQQVTLSCSPISGHRSVSWYQQTPGQGLQFLFEYFSETQRNKGNFPGRFSGRQFSNSRSEMNVSTLELGDSALYLCASSLGPGSYNEQFFGPGTRLTVL.

V usage is TRBV12-5 and J usage is TRBJ1-2, with D perhaps TRBD1 (6 bases). This CDR3 is built from 13 residues. Germline V gene data show CDR1 as LGHNT and CDR2 as FRNRAP. V was shortened by 5 bases and J by 8 bases, with 15 bases between the two germline ends. CDR3: CASGLGGIEGYTF. DNA of the CDR3: TGTGCTAGTGGTCTAGGGGGTATAGAGGGCTACACCTTC.

This chain uses TRBV28 with TRBJ2-7; TRBD2 might be the D (6 bases). Germline V lookup: CDR1 MDHEN, CDR2 SYDVKM. V was clipped by 4 bases and J by 2 bases, with 9 bases between them. The CDR3 is made up of 13 amino acids. The CDR3 DNA sequence: TGTGCCAGCAGTTCCGGGGGAACCTACGAGCAGTACTTC. Translating gives CASSSGGTYEQYF.

The rearrangement links TRBV18 to TRBJ2-5; 8 nucleotides line up with TRBD1. The V segment lost 2 bases and the J segment 0 bases; nucleotides outside the gene matches: 2. Germline V gives CDR1 KGHSH, CDR2 LQKENI. This CDR3 comprises 15 residues. CDR3 loop: CASSPLTGDQETQYF. The CDR3, as DNA: TGTGCCAGCTCACCATTGACAGGGGACCAAGAGACCCAGTACTTC. The full variable domain, its missing parts supplied by reference TRBV18 and TRBJ2-5, is NAGVMQNPRHLVRRRGQEARLRCSPMKGHSHVYWYRQLPEEGLKFMVYLQKENIIDESGMPKERFSAEFPKEGPSILRIQQVVRGDSAAYFCASSPLTGDQETQYFGPGTRLLVL.